This record looks at one T cell receptor beta chain sequence and its context. Those enrolled, adults aged roughly 18 to 89 years, came from around 24 US areas. Exposed volunteers were people who met a COVID-19 case within 2 weeks before study entry. These data belong to a study of blood T cell repertoires in COVID-19. Across the whole study: Sites across the United States, Italy and Spain contributed samples from acute and convalescent COVID-19.

The CDR3 contains 15 residues. The V and J ends lost 4 bases and 9 bases, in that order; junction bases with no gene match: 7. CDR1 and CDR2 from the germline V gene are MDHEN and SYDVKM. The protocol was immunoSEQ multiplex PCR, while the TCRdb copy is restricted to in-frame clones and leaves out a portion. Among about 180,000 clones, 80% were seen once, and the ten largest hold approximately 15%. The sequencing sample was made of PBMCs or T cells enriched from blood (not recorded which). The chain carries TRBV28 and TRBJ1-5, with 12 bases fitting TRBD1. The TCR was taken from a man aged 60 to 69 who had been exposed to COVID-19. In DNA form, the CDR3 reads TGTGCCAGCAGTTCGGGACAGGGGGCGGGTCGGCCCCAGCATTTT. Amino acid sequence: CASSSGQGAGRPQHF.